A single sample is the source of the 5 T cell receptor beta chains below, sequenced in a study of T cells in Graves' hyperthyroidism and ophthalmopathy. Regions amplified from RNA transcripts were the TCR beta CDR3 regions. TCR CDR3 regions were first amplified by RT-PCR with HTBI primers. One entry per CDR3 protein, called by TCRdb with MiXCR from the multiplex PCR reads. The data hold hundreds of thousands of distinct CDR3 sequences, with roughly 18% observed a single time. The sequenced sample was blood. Source of these receptors: a woman between 18 and 30 years old with Graves' ophthalmopathy.

The J gene is TRBJ2-5, the V gene TRBV9, with TRBD2 identical over 7 bases. This CDR3 is built from 16 residues. Germline values: CDR1 SGDLS, CDR2 YYNGEE. J lost 2 bases, V lost 3 bases, and 10 bases had no gene match. The CDR3 DNA sequence: TGTGCCAGCAGCGCGAGCGACCTAGCGGAGCAAGAGACCCAGTACTTC. Its protein is CASSASDLAEQETQYF.

There are many counts of this clonotype. The chain carries TRBV10-3 and TRBJ1-2, with no clear D. CDR1 and CDR2 (germline): ENHRY, SYGVKD. Trimming left V 2 bases short and J 4 bases short, with 14 bases between. The CDR3 is 15 amino acids. CDR3 bases: TGTGCCATCAGTGAGCCGCAGGAAGCCACCTATGGCTACACCTTC. The encoded protein is CAISEPQEATYGYTF.

This clonotype has at least ten counts. J is TRBJ2-1 and V is TRBV7-9; no clear D. Germline assignment: CDR1 SEHNR and CDR2 FQNEAQ (reference sequence). The germline V and J ends were trimmed by 2 bases and 8 bases, with 7 bases remaining between them. The CDR3 has 12 residues. The CDR3 loop reads CASSLTGDEQFF. For the CDR3, the DNA is TGTGCCAGCAGCTTAACTGGGGATGAGCAGTTCTTC.

This clonotype was detected a few times. The V gene is TRBV19, the J gene TRBJ1-1; 8 positions match TRBD1. Germline values: CDR1 LNHDA, CDR2 SQIVND (reference sequence). CDR3 length: 14 residues. V dropped 5 bases and J dropped 4; count of bases not matched to a gene: 6. The CDR3 spells CASSSSTGGTEAFF. The CDR3 coding sequence is TGTGCCAGTAGTTCCTCTACAGGGGGCACTGAAGCTTTCTTT. The full variable domain, its missing parts supplied by reference TRBV19 and TRBJ1-1, is DGGITQSPKYLFRKEGQNVTLSCEQNLNHDAMYWYRQDPGQGLRLIYYSQIVNDFQKGDIAEGYSVSREKKESFPLTVTSAQKNPTAFYLCASSSSTGGTEAFFGQGTRLTVV.

In this sample, this clonotype turned up many times. The V call is TRBV12-3 or TRBV12-4, the J call TRBJ2-1; 7 nucleotides agree with TRBD2. Trimming removed 3 bases from V and 5 bases from J; junction bases left unmatched: 10. The CDR3 spans 16 residues. Here the CDR3 reads CASSFVSSGTDNEQFF. CDR3 bases: TGTGCCAGCAGTTTTGTCTCTAGCGGTACAGACAATGAGCAGTTCTTC.